The 15 T cell receptor beta chains presented below share a single source sample, sequenced in a study of a mutant IDH1 vaccine in newly diagnosed glioma. These receptors' antigens are unknown. Time point given: week 35, safety follow-up. In the vaccine, a single dose held 300 ug of the mutant IDH1 20-mer peptide, along with topical imiquimod. Sequencing used immunoSEQ multiplex PCR; TCRdb keeps in-frame clones, though not all of them. The sample shows 55,000 to 65,000 clones, around 84% of them seen only once. The source material was PBMCs, sampled from a glioma patient whose treatment included an IDH1 peptide vaccine. The source of these receptors is a man aged 25 to 45 with glioma.

The J gene is TRBJ2-7, the V gene TRBV6-1, with 9 bases identical to TRBD2. The germline CDR1 and CDR2 sequences are MNHNS and SASEGT. The CDR3 has 15 amino acids. The V segment lost 7 bases and the J segment 2 bases; nucleotides outside the gene matches: 9. The CDR3 sequence is CASTFGGGAAYEQYF. CDR3 DNA sequence: TGTGCCAGCACATTTGGCGGGGGGGCAGCCTACGAGCAGTACTTC.

The chain uses TRBV11-3 and TRBJ2-3; tentatively, D is TRBD1 (6 bases). Trimming shortened V by 3 bases and J by 4 bases, and 11 bases separated the two germline ends. This CDR3 is built from 14 residues. The V gene's germline CDR1 is SGHNT and CDR2 YENEEA. CDR3 residues: CASSFNRASDTQYF. CDR3 nucleotide sequence: TGTGCCAGCAGCTTCAACAGGGCCTCAGATACGCAGTATTTT. Full variable domain (rest looked up from reference TRBV11-3 and TRBJ2-3): EAGVVQSPRYKIIEKKQPVAFWCNPISGHNTLYWYLQNLGQGPELLIRYENEEAVDDSQLPKDRFSAERLKGVDSTLKIQPAELGDSAVYLCASSFNRASDTQYFGPGTRLTVL.

The rearrangement joins TRBV10-1 to TRBJ2-3; no reliable D call. The germline CDR1 and CDR2 sequences are WNHNN and SYGVQD (reference sequence). Trimming took off 3 bases at V and 2 bases at J, with 12 bases between the two ends. CDR3 length: 15 amino acids. The CDR3 is CASSEDQLNTDTQYF. The CDR3 nucleotides read TGCGCCAGCAGTGAAGATCAACTCAACACAGATACGCAGTATTTT.

The chain has TRBV4-1 and TRBJ1-2; D remains ambiguous. The germline V gene has CDR1 MGHRA and CDR2 YSYEKL. There are 17 residues in the CDR3. Between the trimmed V and J ends, which lost 0 bases and 4 bases, there was a span of 18 bases. CDR3 residues: CASSQDEGQSKIYGYTF. CDR3 DNA: TGCGCCAGCAGCCAAGATGAAGGGCAGAGTAAGATCTATGGCTACACCTTC.

The chain has TRBV5-6 and TRBJ1-1, with a tentative D call TRBD1 (6 bases). The germline V gene encodes CDR1 SGHDT and CDR2 YYEEEE. This CDR3 comprises 14 residues. V was trimmed by 3 bases and J by 4 bases, leaving 13 bases between them. The CDR3 protein is CASSSGGLGTEAFF. The CDR3 DNA is TGTGCCAGCAGCTCGGGGGGGCTTGGCACTGAAGCTTTCTTT.

The chain carries TRBV7-9 and TRBJ1-5, with D hard to call. V shed 3 bases and J shed 3 bases, with 18 bases lying between them. The CDR3 has 17 amino acids. The V gene's germline CDR1 is SEHNR and CDR2 FQNEAQ (reference sequence). Here the CDR3 reads CASSLGNRDSNNQPQHF. Here the CDR3 DNA reads TGTGCCAGCAGCTTGGGAAACCGGGATTCCAACAATCAGCCCCAGCATTTT.

This clone was observed a single time. The chain employs TRBV28 and TRBJ1-6; TRBD1 matches at 9 bases. Germline CDR1 MDHEN, CDR2 SYDVKM. V gave up 7 bases and J gave up 9 bases; unmatched junction bases: 10. The CDR3 has 15 residues. The CDR3 sequence is CASNGWTGDISPLHF. The CDR3 DNA follows: TGTGCCAGCAATGGATGGACAGGGGATATTTCACCCCTCCACTTT.

The chain has TRBV6-5 and TRBJ2-1; 10 bases match TRBD1. V shed 6 bases, J shed 4 bases, and the junction held 0 bases outside the gene matches. The germline gives CDR1 MNHEY, CDR2 SVGAGI. The CDR3 is 13 residues long. CDR3 sequence: CASRGQGYNEQFF. The CDR3 region has the DNA TGTGCCAGCAGGGGACAGGGGTACAATGAGCAGTTCTTC.

This rearrangement joins TRBV9 to TRBJ1-2; 11 bases are a match to TRBD1. V shed 3 bases and J 3 bases; nucleotides not matched to a gene: 10. This CDR3 comprises 17 residues. The germline V gene has CDR1 SGDLS and CDR2 YYNGEE. The CDR3 is CASSANPDRGLDYGYTF. The DNA of the CDR3 is TGTGCCAGCAGCGCTAACCCGGACAGGGGGCTAGACTATGGCTACACCTTC.

Regarding this clone: This specimen includes other DNA sequences encoding the same CDR3. The rearrangement joins TRBV6-5 to TRBJ1-5; maybe TRBD1 (6 bases). V lost 6 bases, J lost 1 base, and 10 bases lay in between. CDR3 length equals 14 residues. Germline CDR1 reads MNHEY; CDR2 reads SVGAGI. The CDR3 coding sequence is TGTGCCAGCAGCAGACAGGCCAGCAATCAGCCCCAGCATTTT. The encoded protein is CASSRQASNQPQHF.

V is TRBV19 and J is TRBJ2-2, with 10 bases identical to TRBD2. After removal of 5 bases from V and 2 bases from J, the junction contained 8 bases not matched to a gene. This CDR3 comprises 17 residues. From germline, CDR1 is LNHDA and CDR2 SQIVND (reference sequence). DNA for the CDR3: TGTGCCAGTAGTGCCTCTACTAGCGGGATAAACACCGGGGAGCTGTTTTTT. Translation gives CASSASTSGINTGELFF.

The chain links TRBV6-1 to TRBJ1-1, with D possibly being TRBD1 (5 bases). The ends were cut back, 5 bases at V and 6 bases at J, with 7 bases in the middle. Germline CDR1 MNHNS, CDR2 SASEGT. The CDR3 length is 11 residues. In DNA, the CDR3 is TGTGCCAGCAGTCAGGGACCTGAAGCTTTCTTT. This encodes CASSQGPEAFF.

The V and J genes are TRBV5-1 and TRBJ1-1; 7 positions agree with TRBD1. CDR3 length: 14 amino acids. CDR1 and CDR2 from the germline V gene are SGHRS and YFSETQ. Trimming cost V 0 bases and J 1 base; bases outside gene matches: 0. CDR3 sequence (DNA): TGCGCCAGCAGCTTGGAGGGGGCGAACACTGAAGCTTTCTTT. Its translation is CASSLEGANTEAFF.

V usage is TRBV29-1 and J usage is TRBJ2-5, with unresolved D. CDR1 and CDR2 from the germline V gene are SQVTM and ANQGSEA. The length of the CDR3 is 12 residues. Trimming left V 4 bases short and J 4 bases short, with 10 bases between. CDR3 sequence: CSVGVIRETQYF. In DNA form, the CDR3 reads TGCAGCGTTGGGGTTATACGAGAGACCCAGTACTTC.

This chain uses TRBV2 with TRBJ2-1; D not certain. Per the germline V gene, CDR1 is SNHLY and CDR2 is FYNNEI. The CDR3 consists of 14 residues. V was clipped by 2 bases and J by 9 bases, with 14 bases between them. The CDR3 DNA follows: TGTGCCAGCAGTGAATTGGGCCGAAAAGGTGAGCAGTTCTTC. It is translated as CASSELGRKGEQFF. Full variable domain (outside the CDR3, taken from reference TRBV2 and TRBJ2-1): EPEVTQTPSHQVTQMGQEVILRCVPISNHLYFYWYRQILGQKVEFLVSFYNNEISEKSEIFDDQFSVERPDGSNFTLKIRSTKLEDSAMYFCASSELGRKGEQFFGPGTRLTVL.